The 8 T cell receptor beta chains listed next were all sequenced from one sample in a study of OX40 agonist ivuxolimab in advanced cancers. The protocol used for the library was the immunoSEQ multiplex PCR assay. TCRdb's version of the immuneACCESS table is confined to in-frame rearrangements and falls short of the full clone set. An unresolved V gene accounts for under half of the shortfall where checked; the remainder is of unknown origin. The sample profile shows approximately 58,000 clones; approximately 80% of them were found once. The ten largest clones take up almost 1.5% of the sample. The sequencing here drew on CD4+ or CD8+ T cells sorted from blood, taken in a trial of the OX40 agonist ivuxolimab. These receptors all stem from an adult with an advanced solid tumor such as melanoma, head and neck, liver or kidney cancer.

The chain is built from TRBV2 and TRBJ1-2; no reliable D call. Germline CDR1 is SNHLY and CDR2 is FYNNEI. Trimming took off 6 bases at V and 4 bases at J, with 12 bases between the two ends. This CDR3 spans 13 amino acids. The CDR3 here is CASRANVGYGYTF. In DNA form, the CDR3 reads TGTGCCAGCAGGGCCAACGTGGGCTATGGCTACACCTTC. Looking up the rest from reference TRBV2 and TRBJ1-2 gives the full variable domain: EPEVTQTPSHQVTQMGQEVILRCVPISNHLYFYWYRQILGQKVEFLVSFYNNEISEKSEIFDDQFSVERPDGSNFTLKIRSTKLEDSAMYFCASRANVGYGYTFGSGTRLTVV.

This chain joins TRBV6-1 and TRBJ2-7, with a weak D call TRBD2 (6 bases). Germline V lookup: CDR1 MNHNS, CDR2 SASEGT. The length of the CDR3 is 12 residues. The V end lost 8 bases, the J end lost 4 bases, and 12 bases lay between the germline ends. CDR3 sequence reads: CASRAEGYEQYF. CDR3 nucleotides: TGTGCCAGCCGGGCGGAGGGTTACGAGCAGTACTTC.

The chain recombines TRBV4-1 with TRBJ1-1, with unresolved D. Trimming took off 0 bases at V and 8 bases at J, with 10 bases between the two ends. The CDR3 consists of 13 residues. CDR1 and CDR2 (germline): MGHRA, YSYEKL. For the CDR3, the DNA is TGCGCCAGCAGCCAAGAGTGGTTTCCGGAAGCTTTCTTT. It translates to CASSQEWFPEAFF.

J is TRBJ2-3 and V is TRBV7-3; 7 bases agree with TRBD2. The CDR3 has 14 residues. V shed 1 base and J 4 bases; nucleotides not matched to a gene: 2. Per germline, CDR1 SGHTA and CDR2 FQGTGA. In DNA, the CDR3 is TGTGCCAGCAGCTTAAGGGAGGGGTCAGATACGCAGTATTTT. As protein: CASSLREGSDTQYF. Full variable domain (missing parts from reference TRBV7-3 and TRBJ2-3): GAGVSQTPSNKVTEKGKYVELRCDPISGHTALYWYRQSLGQGPEFLIYFQGTGAADDSGLPNDRFFAVRPEGSVSTLKIQRTERGDSAVYLCASSLREGSDTQYFGPGTRLTVL.

This clone was found once. A junction boundary mismatches the germline segment, possibly from a read error. This chain uses TRBV6-6 with TRBJ2-3, with 10 bases that match TRBD2. Per the germline V gene, CDR1 is MNHNY and CDR2 is SVGAGI (reference sequence). The CDR3 runs 16 residues. CDR3 sequence reads: CASSNSGTSGTDTQYF. The CDR3 coding sequence is TGTGCCAGCAGTAACTCCGGGACTAGCGGCACAGATACGCAGTATTTT.

The chain couples TRBV27 to TRBJ2-2; 9 bases are shared with TRBD1. CDR3 length equals 17 residues. J gave up 5 bases and V 3 bases, and 10 bases lay outside the gene matches. Germline loops: CDR1 MNHEY, CDR2 SMNVEV (reference sequence). CDR3 in amino acids: CASSFPPQGARTGELFF. CDR3 coding DNA: TGTGCCAGCAGTTTCCCTCCACAGGGGGCGCGAACCGGGGAGCTGTTTTTT.

The V gene is TRBV6-6, the J gene TRBJ1-1; TRBD1 aligns across 7 bases. This CDR3 region has 14 residues. J gave up 6 bases and V 7 bases, and 11 bases lay outside the gene matches. Looked up from germline, CDR1 is MNHNY and CDR2 is SVGAGI (reference sequence). This chain's CDR3 is CASIGWQGVSEAFF. DNA of the CDR3: TGTGCCAGCATAGGATGGCAGGGGGTATCTGAAGCTTTCTTT.

The chain joins TRBV7-6 to TRBJ1-3; the match to TRBD1 covers 7 bases. The ends lost 5 bases at V and 1 base at J; junction bases unmatched: 5. The V gene's germline CDR1 is SGHVS and CDR2 FNYEAQ. This CDR3 spans 15 amino acids. CDR3 sequence (DNA): TGTGCCAGCAGCCCCGACAGGGCTTCTGGAAACACCATATATTTT. This encodes CASSPDRASGNTIYF.